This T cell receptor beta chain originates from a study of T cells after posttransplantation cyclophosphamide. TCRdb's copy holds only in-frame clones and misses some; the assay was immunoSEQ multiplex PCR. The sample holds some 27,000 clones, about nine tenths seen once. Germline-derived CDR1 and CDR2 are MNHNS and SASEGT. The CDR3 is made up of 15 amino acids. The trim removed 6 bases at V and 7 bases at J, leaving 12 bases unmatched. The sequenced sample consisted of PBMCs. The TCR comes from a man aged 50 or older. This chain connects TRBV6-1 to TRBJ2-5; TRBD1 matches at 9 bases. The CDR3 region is CASRTDDRGARTQYF. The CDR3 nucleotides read TGTGCCAGCAGGACTGACGACAGGGGGGCAAGGACCCAGTACTTC.